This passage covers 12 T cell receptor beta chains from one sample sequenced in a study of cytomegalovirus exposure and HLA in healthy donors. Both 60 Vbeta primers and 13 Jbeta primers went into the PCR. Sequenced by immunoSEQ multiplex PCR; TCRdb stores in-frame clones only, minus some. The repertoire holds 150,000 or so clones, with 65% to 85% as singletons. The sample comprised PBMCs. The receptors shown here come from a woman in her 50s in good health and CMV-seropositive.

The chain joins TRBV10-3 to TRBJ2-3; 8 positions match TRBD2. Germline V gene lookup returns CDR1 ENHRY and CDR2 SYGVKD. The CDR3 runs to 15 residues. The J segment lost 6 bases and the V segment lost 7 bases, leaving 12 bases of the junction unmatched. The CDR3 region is CAITPLAGRADTQYF. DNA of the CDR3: TGTGCCATCACCCCGTTAGCGGGGAGGGCGGATACGCAGTATTTT.

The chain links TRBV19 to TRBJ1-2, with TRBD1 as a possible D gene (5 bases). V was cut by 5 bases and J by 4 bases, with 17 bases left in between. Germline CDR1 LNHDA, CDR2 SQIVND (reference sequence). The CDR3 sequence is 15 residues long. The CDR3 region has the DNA TGTGCCAGTAGTCGAACAACGCCGGGGGGCTATGGCTACACCTTC. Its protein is CASSRTTPGGYGYTF. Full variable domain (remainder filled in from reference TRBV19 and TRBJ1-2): DGGITQSPKYLFRKEGQNVTLSCEQNLNHDAMYWYRQDPGQGLRLIYYSQIVNDFQKGDIAEGYSVSREKKESFPLTVTSAQKNPTAFYLCASSRTTPGGYGYTFGSGTRLTVV.

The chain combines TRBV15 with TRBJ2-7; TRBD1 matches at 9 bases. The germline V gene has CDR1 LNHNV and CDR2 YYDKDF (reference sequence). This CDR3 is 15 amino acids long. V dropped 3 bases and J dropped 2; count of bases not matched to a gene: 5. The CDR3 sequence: CATSRETGGAYEQYF. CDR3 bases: TGTGCCACCAGCAGGGAGACAGGGGGTGCCTACGAGCAGTACTTC.

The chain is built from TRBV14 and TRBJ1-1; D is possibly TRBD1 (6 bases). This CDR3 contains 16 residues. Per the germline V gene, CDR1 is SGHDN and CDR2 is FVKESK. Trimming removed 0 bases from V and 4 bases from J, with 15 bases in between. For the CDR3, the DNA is TGTGCCAGCAGCCAAGAACGGGGATGGGGGCTCACTGAAGCTTTCTTT. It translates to CASSQERGWGLTEAFF.

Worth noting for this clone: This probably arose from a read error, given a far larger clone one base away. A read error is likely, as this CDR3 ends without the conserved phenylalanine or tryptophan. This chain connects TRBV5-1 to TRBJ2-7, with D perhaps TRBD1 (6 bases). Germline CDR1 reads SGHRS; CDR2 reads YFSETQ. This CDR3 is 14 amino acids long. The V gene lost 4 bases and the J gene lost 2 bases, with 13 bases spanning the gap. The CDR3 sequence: CASSITGFPYEQYS. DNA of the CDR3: TGCGCCAGCAGCATCACAGGGTTCCCCTACGAGCAGTACTCC.

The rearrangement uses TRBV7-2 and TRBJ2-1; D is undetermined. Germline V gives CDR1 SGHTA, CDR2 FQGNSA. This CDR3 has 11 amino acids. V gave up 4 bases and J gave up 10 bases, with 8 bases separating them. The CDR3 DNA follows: TGTGCCAGCAGCTGGATCAGGGAGCAGTTCTTC. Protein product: CASSWIREQFF.

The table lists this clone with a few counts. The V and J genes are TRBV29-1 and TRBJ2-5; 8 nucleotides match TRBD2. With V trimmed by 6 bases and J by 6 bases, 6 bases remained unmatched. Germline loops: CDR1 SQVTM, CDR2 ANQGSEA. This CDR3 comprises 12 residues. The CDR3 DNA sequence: TGCAGCGTCGGGGGGGGGCCCAAGACCCAGTACTTC. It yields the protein CSVGGGPKTQYF.

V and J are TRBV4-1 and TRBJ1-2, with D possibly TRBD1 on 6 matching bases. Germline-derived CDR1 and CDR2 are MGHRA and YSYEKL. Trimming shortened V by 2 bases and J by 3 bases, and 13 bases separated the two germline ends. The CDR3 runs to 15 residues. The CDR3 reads CASSQLRPGDYGYTF. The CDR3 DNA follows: TGCGCCAGCAGCCAACTTCGCCCAGGGGACTATGGCTACACCTTC.

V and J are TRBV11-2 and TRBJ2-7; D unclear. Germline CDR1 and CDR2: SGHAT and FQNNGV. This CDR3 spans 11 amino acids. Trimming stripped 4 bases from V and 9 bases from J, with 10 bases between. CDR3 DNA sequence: TGTGCCAGCAGCTCCCATTCGGTGCAGTACTTC. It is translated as CASSSHSVQYF. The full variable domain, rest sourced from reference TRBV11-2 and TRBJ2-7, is EAGVAQSPRYKIIEKRQSVAFWCNPISGHATLYWYQQILGQGPKLLIQFQNNGVVDDSQLPKDRFSAERLKGVDSTLKIQPAKLEDSAVYLCASSSHSVQYFGPGTRLTVT.

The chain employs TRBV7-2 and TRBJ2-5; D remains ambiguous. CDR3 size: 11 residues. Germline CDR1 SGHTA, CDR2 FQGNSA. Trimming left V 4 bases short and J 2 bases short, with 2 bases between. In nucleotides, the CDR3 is TGTGCCAGCAGCTCTCAAGAGACCCAGTACTTC. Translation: CASSSQETQYF.

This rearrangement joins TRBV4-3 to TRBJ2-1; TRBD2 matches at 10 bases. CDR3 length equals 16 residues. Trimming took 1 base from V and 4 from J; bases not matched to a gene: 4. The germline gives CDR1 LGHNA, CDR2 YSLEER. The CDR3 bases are TGCGCCAGCAGCCAAGGGGTGACTAGCGGGTACAATGAGCAGTTCTTC. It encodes CASSQGVTSGYNEQFF.

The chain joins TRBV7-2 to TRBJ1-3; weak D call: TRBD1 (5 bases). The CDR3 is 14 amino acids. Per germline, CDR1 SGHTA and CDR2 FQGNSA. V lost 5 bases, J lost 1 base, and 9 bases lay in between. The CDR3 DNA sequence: TGTGCCAGCAGCCGTCAGGGTTCTGGAAACACCATATATTTT. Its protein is CASSRQGSGNTIYF.